Listed below are T cell receptor beta chains from one sample, sequenced in a study of shared clonotypes between healthy human individuals. TCRdb keeps only in-frame clones here, not all; method: immunoSEQ multiplex PCR. The profile shows some 1.4 million clones, more than 95% of them singletons. Sequencing used naive CD4+ T cells sorted from blood. The source of these receptors is a man younger than 45 in good health. Both conserved end residues are part of each CDR3. D genes are given only for firm matches. The listing skips clone size in some rows; elsewhere it reads once, few, many or a size class.

D gene: NA; V gene: TRBV20-1; CDR3 length: 11; clone size: NA; J gene: TRBJ2-7; CDR3 DNA: TGCAGTGCCCCGACCCCCTACGAGCAGTACTTC; CDR3 protein: CSAPTPYEQYF
D gene: TRBD1; V gene: TRBV9; CDR3 length: 15; clone size: NA; J gene: TRBJ2-7; CDR3 DNA: TGTGCCAGCAGCGTAGGACAGGGGGACTCCTACGAGCAGTACTTC; CDR3 protein: CASSVGQGDSYEQYF
D gene: TRBD2; V gene: TRBV5-1; CDR3 length: 15; clone size: once; J gene: TRBJ2-1; CDR3 DNA: TGCGCCAGCAGCTTTAGCGGGATGTTTTACAATGAGCAGTTCTTC; CDR3 protein: CASSFSGMFYNEQFF
D gene: TRBD2; V gene: TRBV7-9; CDR3 length: 17; clone size: NA; J gene: TRBJ2-4; CDR3 DNA: TGTGCCAGCAGCTCGGGACTAGCGGGAGTCTCCAAAAACATTCAGTACTTC; CDR3 protein: CASSSGLAGVSKNIQYF
D gene: NA; V gene: TRBV19; CDR3 length: 16; clone size: NA; J gene: TRBJ2-3; CDR3 DNA: TGTGCCAGTAGTACCCCCCCCCGAGCGGACACAGATACGCAGTATTTT; CDR3 protein: CASSTPPRADTDTQYF
D gene: NA; V gene: TRBV5-1; CDR3 length: 20; clone size: NA; J gene: TRBJ2-7; CDR3 DNA: TGCGCCAGCAGCTTTTCTACTAGGGGGTCAACTAGCGACACAACCTACGAGCAGTACTTC; CDR3 protein: CASSFSTRGSTSDTTYEQYF
D gene: NA; V gene: TRBV18; CDR3 length: 13; clone size: NA; J gene: TRBJ1-5; CDR3 DNA: TGTGCCAGCACCTCAACCACGGATCAGCCCCAGCATTTT; CDR3 protein: CASTSTTDQPQHF
D gene: NA; V gene: TRBV10-2; CDR3 length: 14; clone size: NA; J gene: TRBJ2-3; CDR3 DNA: TGCGCCAGCAGCGCCACGCGTCTGTCAAATACGCAGTATTTT; CDR3 protein: CASSATRLSNTQYF
D gene: NA; V gene: TRBV25-1; CDR3 length: 11; clone size: NA; J gene: TRBJ2-7; CDR3 DNA: TGTGCCAGCAGTGAACTGTGGGAGCAGTACTTC; CDR3 protein: CASSELWEQYF
D gene: NA; V gene: TRBV6-5; CDR3 length: 14; clone size: NA; J gene: TRBJ1-2; CDR3 DNA: TGTGCCAGCAGTTACCGAGGCGAAAACTATGGCTACACCTTC; CDR3 protein: CASSYRGENYGYTF
D gene: NA; V gene: TRBV2; CDR3 length: 14; clone size: NA; J gene: TRBJ1-5; CDR3 DNA: TGTGCCAGTCAAGGGGGTAGTAGCAATCAGCCCCAGCATTTT; CDR3 protein: CASQGGSSNQPQHF
D gene: TRBD2; V gene: TRBV28; CDR3 length: 15; clone size: NA; J gene: TRBJ2-1; CDR3 DNA: TGTGCCAGCAGTTCAGCGGGAGCGCACAACAATGAGCAGTTCTTC; CDR3 protein: CASSSAGAHNNEQFF
D gene: NA; V gene: TRBV11-2; CDR3 length: 16; clone size: once; J gene: TRBJ2-2; CDR3 DNA: TGTGCCAGCAGCCGCTGGACAGTTGCGAACACCGGGGAGCTGTTTTTT; CDR3 protein: CASSRWTVANTGELFF
D gene: NA; V gene: TRBV28; CDR3 length: 14; clone size: few; J gene: TRBJ2-1; CDR3 DNA: TGTGCCAGCAGTCCCCGCTTACAAGTTAGCGAGCAGTTCTTC; CDR3 protein: CASSPRLQVSEQFF
D gene: TRBD1; V gene: TRBV6-1; CDR3 length: 15; clone size: NA; J gene: TRBJ1-5; CDR3 DNA: TGTGCCAGCAGTGACCAAGGACAGGGGAGTCAGCCCCAGCATTTT; CDR3 protein: CASSDQGQGSQPQHF
D gene: TRBD2; V gene: TRBV7-3; CDR3 length: 19; clone size: NA; J gene: TRBJ2-3; CDR3 DNA: TGTGCCAGCAGCTTAACGCCCCTAGCGGGAGGTGGAGGCACAGATACGCAGTATTTT; CDR3 protein: CASSLTPLAGGGGTDTQYF
D gene: TRBD2; V gene: TRBV28; CDR3 length: 15; clone size: NA; J gene: TRBJ2-1; CDR3 DNA: TGTGCCAGCAGTTTTGTGGGAGGGCCCTACAATGAGCAGTTCTTC; CDR3 protein: CASSFVGGPYNEQFF
D gene: TRBD2; V gene: TRBV28; CDR3 length: 15; clone size: NA; J gene: TRBJ2-1; CDR3 DNA: TGTGCCAGCAGTGCTCCTAGCGGTCCTCGGAATGAGCAGTTCTTC; CDR3 protein: CASSAPSGPRNEQFF
D gene: TRBD2; V gene: TRBV5-6; CDR3 length: 16; clone size: NA; J gene: TRBJ2-3; CDR3 DNA: TGTGCCAGCAGCACCCAAACTAGCGGCTACACAGATACGCAGTATTTT; CDR3 protein: CASSTQTSGYTDTQYF
D gene: TRBD2; V gene: TRBV9; CDR3 length: 16; clone size: NA; J gene: TRBJ2-7; CDR3 DNA: TGTGCCAGCAGCGCGACTTCCCTAGCGGGATCGGGCGAGCAGTACTTC; CDR3 protein: CASSATSLAGSGEQYF
D gene: NA; V gene: TRBV6-6; CDR3 length: 13; clone size: NA; J gene: TRBJ1-4; CDR3 DNA: TGTGCCAGCAGTTACGTTCGGGACGGGGAACTGTTTTTT; CDR3 protein: CASSYVRDGELFF
D gene: TRBD1; V gene: TRBV19; CDR3 length: 16; clone size: NA; J gene: TRBJ1-1; CDR3 DNA: TGTGCCAGTAGTCCCTCTTCGACAGGGTGGGGCACTGAAGCTTTCTTT; CDR3 protein: CASSPSSTGWGTEAFF
D gene: NA; V gene: TRBV10-2; CDR3 length: 12; clone size: NA; J gene: TRBJ2-1; CDR3 DNA: TGCGCCAGTGCGTTGAGGTACAATGAGCAGTTCTTC; CDR3 protein: CASALRYNEQFF
D gene: TRBD2; V gene: TRBV6-1; CDR3 length: 15; clone size: NA; J gene: TRBJ2-7; CDR3 DNA: TGTGCCAGCAGGGCGGCTAGCGGGAGTCCGTGGCAGCAGTACTTC; CDR3 protein: CASRAASGSPWQQYF
D gene: TRBD2; V gene: TRBV7-3; CDR3 length: 14; clone size: NA; J gene: TRBJ2-7; CDR3 DNA: TGTGCCAGCAGGCGGAGCGGGGGTTTCTACGAGCAGTACTTC; CDR3 protein: CASRRSGGFYEQYF
D gene: NA; V gene: TRBV19; CDR3 length: 16; clone size: NA; J gene: TRBJ2-3; CDR3 DNA: TGTGCCAGTAAGGTCCTTCAGGGCTCAGGCACAGATACGCAGTATTTT; CDR3 protein: CASKVLQGSGTDTQYF
D gene: NA; V gene: TRBV5-1; CDR3 length: 14; clone size: once; J gene: TRBJ2-7; CDR3 DNA: TGCGCCAGCAGCGCCGCAGCGACAGGATACGAGCAGTACTTC; CDR3 protein: CASSAAATGYEQYF
D gene: NA; V gene: TRBV5-1; CDR3 length: 14; clone size: NA; J gene: TRBJ1-4; CDR3 DNA: TGCGCCAGCAGCTTGGACAGTTCTAATGAAAAACTGTTTTTT; CDR3 protein: CASSLDSSNEKLFF
D gene: TRBD2; V gene: TRBV10-3; CDR3 length: 16; clone size: NA; J gene: TRBJ2-7; CDR3 DNA: TGTGCCATCAGTGATTTAACTAGCGGGAGATTCTACGAGCAGTACTTC; CDR3 protein: CAISDLTSGRFYEQYF
D gene: NA; V gene: TRBV7-9; CDR3 length: 16; clone size: NA; J gene: TRBJ2-1; CDR3 DNA: TGTGCCAGCAGCTTCGATGGGGGCAGCCACCTCAATGAGCAGTTCTTC; CDR3 protein: CASSFDGGSHLNEQFF
D gene: NA; V gene: TRBV29-1; CDR3 length: 12; clone size: NA; J gene: TRBJ2-5; CDR3 DNA: TGCAGCGTTGGGAGGGTTGGTGAGACCCAGTACTTC; CDR3 protein: CSVGRVGETQYF
D gene: NA; V gene: TRBV5-1; CDR3 length: 14; clone size: few; J gene: TRBJ1-5; CDR3 DNA: TGCGCCAGCAGCTTGGGGAGCGGCAATCAGCCCCAGCATTTT; CDR3 protein: CASSLGSGNQPQHF
D gene: TRBD1; V gene: TRBV28; CDR3 length: 13; clone size: NA; J gene: TRBJ1-5; CDR3 DNA: TGTGCCAGCAGTCCAGGGGGAACTCAGCCCCAGCATTTT; CDR3 protein: CASSPGGTQPQHF
D gene: NA; V gene: TRBV7-9; CDR3 length: 14; clone size: NA; J gene: TRBJ2-2; CDR3 DNA: TGTGCCAGCAGCTTGAGGGGTAACACCGGGGAGCTGTTTTTT; CDR3 protein: CASSLRGNTGELFF
D gene: TRBD1; V gene: TRBV18; CDR3 length: 15; clone size: once; J gene: TRBJ1-1; CDR3 DNA: TGTGCCAGCTCACCACAGACAGGGTCGGGTACTGAAGCTTTCTTT; CDR3 protein: CASSPQTGSGTEAFF
D gene: NA; V gene: TRBV9; CDR3 length: 13; clone size: NA; J gene: TRBJ2-2; CDR3 DNA: TGTGCCAGCAGCGTAGTGGGGACCGGGGAGCTGTTTTTT; CDR3 protein: CASSVVGTGELFF
D gene: TRBD2; V gene: TRBV2; CDR3 length: 18; clone size: NA; J gene: TRBJ2-2; CDR3 DNA: TGTGCCAGCAGTGAAATGACTAGCGGGAGGGCCAACACCGGGGAGCTGTTTTTT; CDR3 protein: CASSEMTSGRANTGELFF
D gene: NA; V gene: TRBV6-4; CDR3 length: 15; clone size: NA; J gene: TRBJ2-3; CDR3 DNA: TGTGCCAGCAGTGCCTCGACAGTCAGCACAGATACGCAGTATTTT; CDR3 protein: CASSASTVSTDTQYF
D gene: NA; V gene: TRBV5-4; CDR3 length: 14; clone size: NA; J gene: TRBJ2-7; CDR3 DNA: TGTGCCAGCAGCAATATGACTAGATCCTACGAGCAGTACTTC; CDR3 protein: CASSNMTRSYEQYF
D gene: NA; V gene: TRBV28; CDR3 length: 16; clone size: NA; J gene: TRBJ2-3; CDR3 DNA: TGTGCCAGCAGTAGGGGGATGGGCGGAAGCACAGATACGCAGTATTTT; CDR3 protein: CASSRGMGGSTDTQYF
D gene: TRBD2; V gene: TRBV14; CDR3 length: 13; clone size: NA; J gene: TRBJ2-7; CDR3 DNA: TGTGCCAGCAGCCTTCGACTAGCGGGTGAGCAGTACTTC; CDR3 protein: CASSLRLAGEQYF
D gene: TRBD2; V gene: TRBV5-4; CDR3 length: 16; clone size: NA; J gene: TRBJ2-7; CDR3 DNA: TGTGCCAGCAGCTCCCAGACTAGCGGGGTCTCCTACGAGCAGTACTTC; CDR3 protein: CASSSQTSGVSYEQYF
D gene: NA; V gene: TRBV7-9; CDR3 length: 13; clone size: NA; J gene: TRBJ2-7; CDR3 DNA: TGTGCCAGCAGCTTTTTCCTTAATGGCGAGCAGTACTTC; CDR3 protein: CASSFFLNGEQYF
D gene: TRBD2; V gene: TRBV18; CDR3 length: 16; clone size: NA; J gene: TRBJ2-3; CDR3 DNA: TGTGCCAGCTCATCACTAGCGGGAGGTATCGCAGATACGCAGTATTTT; CDR3 protein: CASSSLAGGIADTQYF
D gene: NA; V gene: TRBV5-6; CDR3 length: 17; clone size: NA; J gene: TRBJ2-6; CDR3 DNA: TGTGCCAGCAGCTTTCGGGCAGGGGTCCCTGGGGCCAACGTCCTGACTTTC; CDR3 protein: CASSFRAGVPGANVLTF
D gene: NA; V gene: TRBV14; CDR3 length: 13; clone size: NA; J gene: TRBJ2-1; CDR3 DNA: TGTGCCAGCAGCCAATTGGGGGGAAATGAGCAGTTCTTC; CDR3 protein: CASSQLGGNEQFF
D gene: NA; V gene: TRBV6-1; CDR3 length: 13; clone size: NA; J gene: TRBJ2-2; CDR3 DNA: TGTGCCAGCAGTGAATCCGGGTCCGGGGAGCTGTTTTTT; CDR3 protein: CASSESGSGELFF
D gene: NA; V gene: TRBV18; CDR3 length: 19; clone size: NA; J gene: TRBJ2-6; CDR3 DNA: TGTGCCAGCTCACCACGAGTAGCCAGAGGTCGATCTGGGGCCAACGTCCTGACTTTC; CDR3 protein: CASSPRVARGRSGANVLTF
D gene: NA; V gene: TRBV9; CDR3 length: 14; clone size: NA; J gene: TRBJ2-7; CDR3 DNA: TGTGCCAGCAGCGTAGGATTCGGCAGCTACGAGCAGTACTTC; CDR3 protein: CASSVGFGSYEQYF
D gene: TRBD1; V gene: TRBV28; CDR3 length: 15; clone size: NA; J gene: TRBJ2-7; CDR3 DNA: TGTGCCAGCAGTACCACCGGGACAGAGACCTACGAGCAGTACTTC; CDR3 protein: CASSTTGTETYEQYF
D gene: NA; V gene: TRBV9; CDR3 length: 16; clone size: NA; J gene: TRBJ2-5; CDR3 DNA: TGTGCCAGCAGCCCTCTAAGCGGGCAGGGGAGAGAGACCCAGTACTTC; CDR3 protein: CASSPLSGQGRETQYF
D gene: NA; V gene: TRBV28; CDR3 length: 13; clone size: NA; J gene: TRBJ1-2; CDR3 DNA: TGTGCCAGCAGCGCCACAGGGTCCTATGGCTACACCTTC; CDR3 protein: CASSATGSYGYTF
D gene: TRBD2; V gene: TRBV7-6; CDR3 length: 15; clone size: once; J gene: TRBJ2-5; CDR3 DNA: TGTGCCAGCAGCCATCAGCGAGGGGAGGGTGAGACCCAGTACTTC; CDR3 protein: CASSHQRGEGETQYF
D gene: TRBD2; V gene: TRBV18; CDR3 length: 14; clone size: NA; J gene: TRBJ2-1; CDR3 DNA: TGTGCCAGCTCACCTAGCGGGTATTACAATGAGCAGTTCTTC; CDR3 protein: CASSPSGYYNEQFF
D gene: NA; V gene: TRBV18; CDR3 length: 14; clone size: few; J gene: TRBJ1-2; CDR3 DNA: TGTGCCAGCTCACCAGGTCCAGGGGACTATGGCTACACCTTC; CDR3 protein: CASSPGPGDYGYTF
D gene: NA; V gene: TRBV2; CDR3 length: 11; clone size: NA; J gene: TRBJ2-7; CDR3 DNA: TGTGCCAGCAGTGAACGGGACAAGCAGTACTTC; CDR3 protein: CASSERDKQYF
D gene: TRBD1; V gene: TRBV5-6; CDR3 length: 15; clone size: NA; J gene: TRBJ2-7; CDR3 DNA: TGTGCCAGCAGCCCAGGGGACAGACCCCTTTTGGAGCAGTACTTC; CDR3 protein: CASSPGDRPLLEQYF
D gene: NA; V gene: TRBV29-1; CDR3 length: 13; clone size: NA; J gene: TRBJ2-5; CDR3 DNA: TGCAGCGTTTCCACGTGGGCGGGGGAGACCCAGTACTTC; CDR3 protein: CSVSTWAGETQYF
D gene: TRBD1; V gene: TRBV5-4; CDR3 length: 16; clone size: NA; J gene: TRBJ2-7; CDR3 DNA: TGTGCCAGCAGCATAGGAGGACAGGGACGCCCCTACGAGCAGTACTTC; CDR3 protein: CASSIGGQGRPYEQYF